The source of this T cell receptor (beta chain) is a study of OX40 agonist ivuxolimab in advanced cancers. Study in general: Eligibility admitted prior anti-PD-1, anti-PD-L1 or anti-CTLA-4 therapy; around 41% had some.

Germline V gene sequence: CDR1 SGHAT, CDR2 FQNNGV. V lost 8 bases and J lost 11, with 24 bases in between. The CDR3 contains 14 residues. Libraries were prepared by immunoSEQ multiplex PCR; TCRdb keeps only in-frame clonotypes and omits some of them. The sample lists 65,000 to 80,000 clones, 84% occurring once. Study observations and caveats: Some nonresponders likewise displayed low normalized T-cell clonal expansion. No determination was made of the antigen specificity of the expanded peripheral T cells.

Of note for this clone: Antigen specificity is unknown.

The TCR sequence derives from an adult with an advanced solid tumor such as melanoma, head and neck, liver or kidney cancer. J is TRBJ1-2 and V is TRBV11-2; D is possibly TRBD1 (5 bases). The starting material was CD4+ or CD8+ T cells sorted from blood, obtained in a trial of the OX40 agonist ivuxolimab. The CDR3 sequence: CASGARGGTVKYTF. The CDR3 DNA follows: TGTGCCAGCGGGGCCCGCGGAGGGACGGTTAAGTACACCTTC.